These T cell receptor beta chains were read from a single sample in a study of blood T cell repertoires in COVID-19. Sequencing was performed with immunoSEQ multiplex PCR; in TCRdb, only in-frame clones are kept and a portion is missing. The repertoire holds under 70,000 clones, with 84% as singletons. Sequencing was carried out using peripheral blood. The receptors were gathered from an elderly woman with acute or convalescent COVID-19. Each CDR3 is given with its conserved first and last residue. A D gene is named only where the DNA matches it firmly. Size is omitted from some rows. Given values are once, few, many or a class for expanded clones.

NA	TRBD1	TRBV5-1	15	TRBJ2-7	CASSAGTAISYEQYF	TGCGCCAGCAGCGCCGGGACAGCTATCTCCTACGAGCAGTACTTC
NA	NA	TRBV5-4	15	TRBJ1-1	CASSLVLGKNTEAFF	TGTGCCAGCAGCTTGGTGCTAGGAAAGAACACTGAAGCTTTCTTT
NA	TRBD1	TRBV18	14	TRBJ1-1	CASSPDRGNTEAFF	TGTGCCAGCTCTCCGGACAGGGGGAACACTGAAGCTTTCTTT
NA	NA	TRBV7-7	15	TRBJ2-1	CASSLGPTGFNEQFF	TGTGCTAGCAGCTTAGGTCCCACAGGGTTCAATGAGCAGTTCTTC
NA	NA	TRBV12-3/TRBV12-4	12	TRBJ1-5	CASTWGWGPQHF	TGTGCCAGCACTTGGGGCTGGGGGCCCCAGCATTTT
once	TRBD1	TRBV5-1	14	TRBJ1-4	CASSSGQAREKLFF	TGCGCCAGCAGCTCAGGACAGGCTAGGGAAAAACTGTTTTTT
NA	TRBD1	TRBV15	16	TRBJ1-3	CATSRGQGWTGNTIYF	TGTGCCACCAGCAGGGGACAGGGCTGGACTGGAAACACCATATATTTT
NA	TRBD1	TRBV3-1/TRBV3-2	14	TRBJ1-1	CASSLTSDRSGAFF	TGTGCCAGCAGTCTAACGTCGGACAGGTCGGGAGCTTTCTTT
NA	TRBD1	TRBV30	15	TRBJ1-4	CAWSTWTGSAEKLFF	TGTGCCTGGAGTACCTGGACAGGGTCGGCGGAAAAACTGTTTTTT
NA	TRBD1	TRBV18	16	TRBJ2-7	CASSPDRGRGTYEQYF	TGTGCCAGCTCACCAGATCGAGGCAGGGGGACCTACGAGCAGTACTTC
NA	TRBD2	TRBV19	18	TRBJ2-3	CASSESGTSGGNTDTQYF	TGTGCCAGTAGCGAATCCGGGACTAGCGGGGGGAACACAGATACGCAGTATTTT
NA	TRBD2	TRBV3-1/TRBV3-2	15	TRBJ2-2	CASSPGLAGSGELFF	TGTGCCAGCAGCCCAGGACTAGCAGGGTCCGGGGAGCTGTTTTTT
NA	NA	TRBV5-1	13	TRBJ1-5	CASSADVQGHRHF	TGCGCCAGCAGCGCCGACGTACAGGGCCATCGGCATTTT
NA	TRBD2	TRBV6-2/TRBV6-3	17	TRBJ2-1	CASSYSGTSGIYNEQFF	TGTGCCAGCAGTTATTCCGGGACTAGCGGGATATACAATGAGCAGTTCTTC
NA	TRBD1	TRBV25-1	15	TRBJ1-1	CASSDDRGKNTEAFF	TGTGCCAGCAGTGATGACAGGGGTAAGAACACTGAAGCTTTCTTT
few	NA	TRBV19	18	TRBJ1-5	CASSIDGGSGPSNQPQHF	TGTGCCAGTAGTATAGACGGGGGGTCGGGGCCTAGCAATCAGCCCCAGCATTTT
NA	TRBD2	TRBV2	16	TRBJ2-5	CASSEVLAGGQETQYF	TGTGCCAGCAGTGAGGTGCTAGCGGGGGGTCAAGAGACCCAGTACTTC
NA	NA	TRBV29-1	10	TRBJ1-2	CSVDSYGYTF	TGCAGCGTTGACAGCTATGGCTACACCTTC
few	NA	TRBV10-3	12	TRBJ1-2	CAISGGGAGYTF	TGTGCCATCAGTGGCGGGGGCGCGGGCTACACCTTC
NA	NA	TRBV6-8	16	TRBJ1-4	CASSPQESATNEKLFF	TGTGCCAGCAGCCCACAGGAGTCTGCAACTAATGAAAAACTGTTTTTT
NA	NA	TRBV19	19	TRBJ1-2	CASSIPWGQSTLANYGYTF	TGTGCCAGTAGTATACCCTGGGGGCAGTCGACCTTAGCTAACTATGGCTACACCTTC
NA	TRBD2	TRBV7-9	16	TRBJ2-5	CASSLTSGGAGETQYF	TGTGCCAGCAGCCTGACTAGCGGGGGGGCAGGGGAGACCCAGTACTTC
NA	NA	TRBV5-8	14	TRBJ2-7	CASPAARATYEQYF	TGTGCCAGCCCCGCTGCCAGGGCAACCTACGAGCAGTACTTC
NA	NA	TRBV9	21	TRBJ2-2	CASSDPLGGAHHTGFARELFF	TGTGCCAGCAGCGACCCCTTAGGGGGGGCGCATCATACGGGGTTCGCGAGGGAGCTGTTTTTT
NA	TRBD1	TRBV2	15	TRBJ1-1	CAGRKEGALNTEAFF	TGTGCCGGACGGAAGGAGGGGGCCCTGAACACTGAAGCTTTCTTT
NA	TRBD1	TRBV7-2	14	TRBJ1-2	CASSLYQGARGYTF	TGTGCCAGCAGCTTATACCAGGGGGCGAGGGGCTACACCTTC
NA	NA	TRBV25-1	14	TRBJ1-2	CASSDSVVNYGYTF	TGTGCCAGCAGTGATTCGGTCGTTAACTATGGCTACACCTTC
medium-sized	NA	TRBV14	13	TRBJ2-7	CASRRTDPYEQYF	TGTGCCAGCAGGAGGACAGACCCCTACGAGCAGTACTTC
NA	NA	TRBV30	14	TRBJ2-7	CAWSIPGDSYEQYF	TGTGCCTGGAGTATACCGGGGGACTCCTACGAGCAGTACTTC
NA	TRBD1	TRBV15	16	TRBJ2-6	CATSRGTGTGANVLTF	TGTGCCACCAGCAGGGGGACAGGGACTGGGGCCAACGTCCTGACTTTC
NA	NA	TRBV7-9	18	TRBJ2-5	CASSPRGLAGPNQETQYF	TGTGCCAGCAGCCCCAGGGGGTTGGCGGGGCCGAATCAAGAGACCCAGTACTTC
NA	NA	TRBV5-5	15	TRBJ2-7	CASSLAQESPYEQYF	TGTGCCAGCAGCTTGGCTCAGGAAAGCCCCTACGAGCAGTACTTC
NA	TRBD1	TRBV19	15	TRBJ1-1	CASSIARGRYAEAFF	TGTGCCAGTAGTATAGCCAGGGGGCGCTACGCTGAAGCTTTCTTT
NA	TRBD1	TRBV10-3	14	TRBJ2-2	CATGQGAGVGELFF	TGTGCCACCGGACAGGGGGCAGGGGTCGGGGAGCTGTTTTTT
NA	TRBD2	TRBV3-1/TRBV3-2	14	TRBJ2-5	CASSHERGAETQYF	TGTGCCAGCAGCCATGAGCGGGGGGCAGAGACCCAGTACTTC
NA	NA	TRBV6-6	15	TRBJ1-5	CASSPILGGNQPQHF	TGTGCCAGCAGCCCAATTCTAGGTGGCAATCAGCCCCAGCATTTT
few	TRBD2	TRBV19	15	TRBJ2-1	CASSILAAPYNEQFF	TGTGCCAGTAGTATCCTAGCGGCCCCCTACAATGAGCAGTTCTTC
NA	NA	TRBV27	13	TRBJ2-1	CASSLTSTREQFF	TGTGCCAGCAGTTTAACTTCGACTAGGGAGCAGTTCTTC
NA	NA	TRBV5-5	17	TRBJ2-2	CASSLVAAGTNTGELFF	TGTGCCAGCAGCTTGGTGGCGGCGGGGACGAACACCGGGGAGCTGTTTTTT
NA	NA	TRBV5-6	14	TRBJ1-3	CASSLGARGSEVYF	TGTGCCAGCAGCTTGGGGGCCAGGGGCTCCGAGGTATATTTT
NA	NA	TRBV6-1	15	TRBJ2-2	CASSDRQANTGELFF	TGTGCCAGCAGTGACCGACAGGCAAACACCGGGGAGCTGTTTTTT
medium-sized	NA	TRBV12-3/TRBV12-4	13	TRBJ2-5	CASGTQMGGTQYF	TGTGCCAGCGGGACCCAAATGGGAGGGACCCAGTACTTC
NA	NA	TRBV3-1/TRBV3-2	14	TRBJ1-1	CASSQGGYGTEAFF	TGTGCCAGCAGCCAGGGAGGCTATGGAACTGAAGCTTTCTTT
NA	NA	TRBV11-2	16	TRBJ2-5	CASSSQLTAGAVAQYF	TGTGCCAGCAGCTCACAACTCACTGCTGGGGCGGTGGCCCAGTACTTC
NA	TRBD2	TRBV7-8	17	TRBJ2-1	CASSLRLGAGGDNEQFF	TGTGCCAGCAGCCTACGACTGGGAGCGGGGGGGGACAATGAGCAGTTCTTC
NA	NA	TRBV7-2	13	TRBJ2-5	CASSSGAKETQYF	TGTGCCAGCAGCTCAGGGGCCAAAGAGACCCAGTACTTC
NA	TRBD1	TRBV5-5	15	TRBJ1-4	CASSPLGQDSEKLFF	TGTGCCAGCAGCCCCTTAGGACAGGACAGTGAAAAACTGTTTTTT
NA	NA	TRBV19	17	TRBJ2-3	CASSTRVGVLGGDTQYF	TGTGCCAGTAGTACCCGAGTTGGAGTTTTAGGTGGGGATACGCAGTATTTT
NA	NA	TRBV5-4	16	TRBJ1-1	CASSRYRSRDNTEAFF	TGTGCCAGCAGCCGCTATAGGTCCAGGGATAACACTGAAGCTTTCTTT
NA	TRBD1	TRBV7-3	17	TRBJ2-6	CASSFRGQPSGANVLTF	TGTGCCAGCAGCTTCAGGGGGCAACCCTCTGGGGCCAACGTCCTGACTTTC
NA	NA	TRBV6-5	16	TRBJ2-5	CASSYSRQTIPGTQYF	TGTGCCAGCAGTTACTCGAGGCAGACCATACCGGGGACCCAGTACTTC
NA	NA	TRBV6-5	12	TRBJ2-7	CASSSTAYEQYF	TGTGCCAGCAGTTCCACAGCATACGAGCAGTACTTC
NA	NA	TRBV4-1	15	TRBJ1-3	CASSQVGEGKYTIYF	TGCGCCAGCAGCCAAGTGGGGGAGGGTAAATACACCATATATTTT
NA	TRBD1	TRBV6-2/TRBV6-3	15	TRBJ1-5	CASSYGTAYNQPQHF	TGTGCCAGCAGTTACGGGACAGCCTACAATCAGCCCCAGCATTTT